These T cell receptor beta chains were read from a single sample in a study of OX40 agonist ivuxolimab in advanced cancers. The data were produced by immunoSEQ multiplex PCR, yet TCRdb's version contains in-frame clones alone and is incomplete. The profile shows tens of thousands of clones, over 75% of them singletons. The sequences come from CD4+ or CD8+ T cells sorted from blood, collected in a trial of the OX40 agonist ivuxolimab. These receptors were collected from an adult with an advanced solid tumor such as melanoma, head and neck, liver or kidney cancer. The CDR3 runs from the conserved cysteine through the conserved F or W. Fields, in order: D gene, clone size, J gene, CDR3 length, V gene, CDR3 protein, CDR3 DNA. The D gene is left open where the match is weak. Clone size is shown for a subset of rows, as once, few, many or a class of expanded clone.

d_call: -
clone_size: -
j_call: TRBJ1-1
cdr3_length: 12
v_call: TRBV2
cdr3_aa: CASSRQNTEAFF
cdr3_nt: TGTGCCAGCTCCCGTCAGAACACTGAAGCTTTCTTT

d_call: TRBD2
clone_size: -
j_call: TRBJ2-7
cdr3_length: 16
v_call: TRBV14
cdr3_aa: CASSPPRTSGPYEQYF
cdr3_nt: TGTGCCAGCAGCCCACCCCGGACTAGCGGTCCCTACGAGCAGTACTTC

d_call: TRBD2
clone_size: medium-sized
j_call: TRBJ2-2
cdr3_length: 17
v_call: TRBV5-4
cdr3_aa: CASTLSVSGKGAGELFF
cdr3_nt: TGTGCCAGCACCCTATCCGTCAGCGGGAAAGGGGCCGGGGAGCTGTTTTTT

d_call: -
clone_size: -
j_call: TRBJ2-6
cdr3_length: 15
v_call: TRBV6-1
cdr3_aa: CASSEGSIWANVLTF
cdr3_nt: TGTGCCAGCAGTGAAGGCTCCATCTGGGCCAACGTCCTGACTTTC

d_call: -
clone_size: once
j_call: TRBJ2-7
cdr3_length: 15
v_call: TRBV6-5
cdr3_aa: CASSTGRPNSYEQYF
cdr3_nt: TGTGCCAGCAGCACAGGACGTCCGAACTCCTACGAGCAGTACTTC

d_call: TRBD2
clone_size: -
j_call: TRBJ2-3
cdr3_length: 15
v_call: TRBV5-1
cdr3_aa: CASSVIAGGTDTQYF
cdr3_nt: TGCGCCAGCAGCGTCATAGCGGGGGGAACAGATACGCAGTATTTT

d_call: -
clone_size: once
j_call: TRBJ1-1
cdr3_length: 15
v_call: TRBV9
cdr3_aa: CASSPTGGGFAEAFF
cdr3_nt: TGTGCCAGCAGCCCCACGGGGGGGGGTTTCGCTGAAGCTTTCTTT

d_call: TRBD1
clone_size: -
j_call: TRBJ1-1
cdr3_length: 15
v_call: TRBV6-4
cdr3_aa: CASSDGSTGPAEAFF
cdr3_nt: TGTGCCAGCAGCGATGGTTCGACAGGGCCCGCTGAAGCTTTCTTT

d_call: TRBD1
clone_size: -
j_call: TRBJ2-7
cdr3_length: 15
v_call: TRBV5-5
cdr3_aa: CASSLEGQSSYEQYF
cdr3_nt: TGTGCCAGCAGCTTGGAGGGACAGAGCTCCTACGAGCAGTACTTC

d_call: TRBD1
clone_size: -
j_call: TRBJ2-7
cdr3_length: 13
v_call: TRBV27
cdr3_aa: CASKLWTGNEQYF
cdr3_nt: TGTGCCAGCAAACTATGGACAGGGAACGAGCAGTACTTC

d_call: -
clone_size: few
j_call: TRBJ1-1
cdr3_length: 13
v_call: TRBV13
cdr3_aa: CASSRRINTEAFF
cdr3_nt: TGTGCCAGCAGCCGGCGAATCAACACTGAAGCTTTCTTT

d_call: TRBD1
clone_size: -
j_call: TRBJ2-2
cdr3_length: 16
v_call: TRBV19
cdr3_aa: CASSIKGGANTGELFF
cdr3_nt: TGTGCCAGTAGTATCAAAGGGGGCGCGAACACCGGGGAGCTGTTTTTT

d_call: -
clone_size: -
j_call: TRBJ1-4
cdr3_length: 14
v_call: TRBV7-9
cdr3_aa: CASSPRTSTEKLFF
cdr3_nt: TGTGCCAGCAGCCCGCGGACAAGTACTGAAAAACTGTTTTTT

d_call: -
clone_size: -
j_call: TRBJ2-7
cdr3_length: 16
v_call: TRBV6-5
cdr3_aa: CASSYSRGKTSYEQYF
cdr3_nt: TGTGCCAGCAGTTACTCGAGGGGTAAGACCTCCTACGAGCAGTACTTC

d_call: -
clone_size: -
j_call: TRBJ1-1
cdr3_length: 14
v_call: TRBV5-1
cdr3_aa: CASSLDGRNTEAFF
cdr3_nt: TGCGCCAGCAGCTTGGATGGCAGGAACACTGAAGCTTTCTTT

d_call: TRBD1
clone_size: -
j_call: TRBJ1-5
cdr3_length: 14
v_call: TRBV28
cdr3_aa: CASDEDRFNQPQHF
cdr3_nt: TGTGCCAGCGACGAGGACAGGTTCAATCAGCCCCAGCATTTT

d_call: -
clone_size: once
j_call: TRBJ1-6
cdr3_length: 16
v_call: TRBV28
cdr3_aa: CASSRVYALYNSPLHF
cdr3_nt: TGTGCCAGCAGCAGGGTATATGCCTTATATAATTCACCCCTCCACTTT

d_call: -
clone_size: -
j_call: TRBJ2-3
cdr3_length: 16
v_call: TRBV6-5
cdr3_aa: CASSYSGRGRADTQYF
cdr3_nt: TGTGCCAGCAGTTACTCGGGCAGGGGTCGCGCAGATACGCAGTATTTT

d_call: -
clone_size: -
j_call: TRBJ1-5
cdr3_length: 14
v_call: TRBV5-5
cdr3_aa: CASSLKGNTQPQHF
cdr3_nt: TGTGCCAGCAGCTTGAAGGGTAATACCCAGCCCCAGCATTTT

d_call: -
clone_size: -
j_call: TRBJ1-4
cdr3_length: 12
v_call: TRBV9
cdr3_aa: CASSVTNEKLFF
cdr3_nt: TGTGCCAGCAGCGTGACTAATGAAAAACTGTTTTTT

d_call: -
clone_size: -
j_call: TRBJ2-3
cdr3_length: 15
v_call: TRBV4-1
cdr3_aa: CASSRTPGSTDTQYF
cdr3_nt: TGCGCCAGCAGCCGAACTCCGGGGTCCACAGATACGCAGTATTTT

d_call: TRBD1
clone_size: -
j_call: TRBJ1-4
cdr3_length: 14
v_call: TRBV5-1
cdr3_aa: CASGQGGRYEKLFF
cdr3_nt: TGCGCCAGCGGACAGGGAGGCAGATATGAAAAACTGTTTTTT

d_call: -
clone_size: once
j_call: TRBJ1-3
cdr3_length: 14
v_call: TRBV12-2
cdr3_aa: CASRFRFSGNTIYF
cdr3_nt: TGTGCAAGTCGCTTTCGGTTCTCTGGAAACACCATATATTTT

d_call: TRBD2
clone_size: -
j_call: TRBJ2-1
cdr3_length: 15
v_call: TRBV6-5
cdr3_aa: CASSLGGLAYNEQFF
cdr3_nt: TGTGCCAGCAGTCTCGGGGGACTAGCGTACAATGAGCAGTTCTTC

d_call: TRBD1
clone_size: -
j_call: TRBJ2-7
cdr3_length: 13
v_call: TRBV11-2
cdr3_aa: CASTSGQTYEQYF
cdr3_nt: TGTGCCAGCACCTCGGGACAGACCTACGAGCAGTACTTC

d_call: TRBD1
clone_size: -
j_call: TRBJ2-3
cdr3_length: 15
v_call: TRBV19
cdr3_aa: CASSIWTGGTDTQYF
cdr3_nt: TGTGCCAGTAGTATCTGGACAGGGGGAACAGATACGCAGTATTTT

d_call: -
clone_size: -
j_call: TRBJ1-1
cdr3_length: 14
v_call: TRBV9
cdr3_aa: CASSSNSRGTEAFF
cdr3_nt: TGTGCCAGCAGCTCCAACTCGCGGGGGACTGAAGCTTTCTTT

d_call: -
clone_size: -
j_call: TRBJ1-1
cdr3_length: 14
v_call: TRBV7-9
cdr3_aa: CASSPRQRNTEAFF
cdr3_nt: TGTGCCAGCAGCCCTCGACAGAGGAACACTGAAGCTTTCTTT

d_call: -
clone_size: -
j_call: TRBJ1-3
cdr3_length: 15
v_call: TRBV18
cdr3_aa: CASSPGRFSGNTIYF
cdr3_nt: TGTGCCAGCTCGCCGGGACGGTTCTCTGGAAACACCATATATTTT

d_call: -
clone_size: once
j_call: TRBJ2-7
cdr3_length: 15
v_call: TRBV21-1
cdr3_aa: CASSLRTYRGDEQYF
cdr3_nt: TGTGCCAGCAGCTTACGGACATACAGGGGCGACGAGCAGTACTTC

d_call: -
clone_size: once
j_call: TRBJ1-3
cdr3_length: 16
v_call: TRBV6-5
cdr3_aa: CASSYSGRASGNTIYF
cdr3_nt: TGTGCCAGCAGTTACTCGGGCAGGGCCTCTGGAAACACCATATATTTT

d_call: TRBD1
clone_size: few
j_call: TRBJ1-4
cdr3_length: 17
v_call: TRBV12-5
cdr3_aa: CASGLESPGTGTIKLFF
cdr3_nt: TGTGCTAGTGGTTTAGAGAGTCCCGGGACAGGGACGATTAAACTGTTTTTT

d_call: -
clone_size: -
j_call: TRBJ1-4
cdr3_length: 15
v_call: TRBV15
cdr3_aa: CATSRDKGFNEKLFF
cdr3_nt: TGTGCCACCAGCAGAGATAAGGGATTTAATGAAAAACTGTTTTTT

d_call: -
clone_size: -
j_call: TRBJ1-1
cdr3_length: 15
v_call: TRBV6-5
cdr3_aa: CASSYRTPEDTEAFF
cdr3_nt: TGTGCCAGCAGTTACCGGACTCCGGAGGACACTGAAGCTTTCTTT

d_call: -
clone_size: -
j_call: TRBJ1-2
cdr3_length: 15
v_call: TRBV27
cdr3_aa: CASSLAGARGYGYTF
cdr3_nt: TGTGCCAGCAGTTTAGCGGGGGCGAGGGGCTATGGCTACACCTTC

d_call: -
clone_size: -
j_call: TRBJ2-3
cdr3_length: 16
v_call: TRBV6-5
cdr3_aa: CASSYSGGATTDTQYF
cdr3_nt: TGTGCCAGCAGTTACTCAGGGGGGGCCACCACAGATACGCAGTATTTT

d_call: -
clone_size: -
j_call: TRBJ2-2
cdr3_length: 12
v_call: TRBV6-5
cdr3_aa: CASSYWTGELFF
cdr3_nt: TGTGCCAGCAGTTATTGGACCGGGGAGCTGTTTTTT

d_call: -
clone_size: -
j_call: TRBJ2-7
cdr3_length: 13
v_call: TRBV14
cdr3_aa: CASSQQGLYEQYF
cdr3_nt: TGTGCCAGCAGCCAACAGGGGCTCTACGAGCAGTACTTC

d_call: -
clone_size: few
j_call: TRBJ1-5
cdr3_length: 14
v_call: TRBV9
cdr3_aa: CASSGGYSNQPQHF
cdr3_nt: TGTGCCAGCAGCGGAGGTTATAGCAATCAGCCCCAGCATTTT

d_call: TRBD2
clone_size: -
j_call: TRBJ2-3
cdr3_length: 12
v_call: TRBV14
cdr3_aa: CASGLATDTQYF
cdr3_nt: TGTGCCAGTGGACTAGCTACAGATACGCAGTATTTT

d_call: TRBD1
clone_size: -
j_call: TRBJ2-3
cdr3_length: 15
v_call: TRBV5-4
cdr3_aa: CASSPTGAVPDTQYF
cdr3_nt: TGTGCCAGCAGCCCGACAGGGGCGGTACCAGATACGCAGTATTTT

d_call: -
clone_size: -
j_call: TRBJ1-2
cdr3_length: 15
v_call: TRBV19
cdr3_aa: CASSISSDSNYGYTF
cdr3_nt: TGTGCCAGTAGTATTAGTTCCGATTCTAACTATGGCTACACCTTC

d_call: TRBD1
clone_size: few
j_call: TRBJ1-2
cdr3_length: 15
v_call: TRBV6-5
cdr3_aa: CASSTGAMANYGYTF
cdr3_nt: TGTGCCAGCAGTACAGGGGCTATGGCTAACTATGGCTACACCTTC

d_call: TRBD1
clone_size: -
j_call: TRBJ1-2
cdr3_length: 16
v_call: TRBV4-1
cdr3_aa: CASSQGRRDSNYGYTF
cdr3_nt: TGCGCCAGCAGCCAAGGCCGACGGGACAGTAACTATGGCTACACCTTC

d_call: TRBD1
clone_size: few
j_call: TRBJ1-5
cdr3_length: 17
v_call: TRBV10-3
cdr3_aa: CAISDRSLGQVNQPQHF
cdr3_nt: TGTGCCATCAGTGACCGAAGTTTGGGACAGGTCAATCAGCCCCAGCATTTT

d_call: -
clone_size: once
j_call: TRBJ2-1
cdr3_length: 12
v_call: TRBV14
cdr3_aa: CASGTGYNEQFF
cdr3_nt: TGTGCCAGCGGGACTGGGTATAATGAGCAGTTCTTC

d_call: -
clone_size: -
j_call: TRBJ1-6
cdr3_length: 16
v_call: TRBV18
cdr3_aa: CASSPSETAANSPLHF
cdr3_nt: TGTGCCAGCTCGCCGTCCGAGACAGCCGCTAATTCACCCCTCCACTTT

d_call: -
clone_size: -
j_call: TRBJ2-1
cdr3_length: 16
v_call: TRBV11-3
cdr3_aa: CASSFVGQRAYNEQFF
cdr3_nt: TGTGCCAGCAGCTTTGTCGGGCAGCGCGCCTACAATGAGCAGTTCTTC

d_call: -
clone_size: once
j_call: TRBJ2-3
cdr3_length: 16
v_call: TRBV14
cdr3_aa: CASSPNTGVRTDTQYF
cdr3_nt: TGTGCCAGCAGCCCGAACACAGGAGTCCGCACAGATACGCAGTATTTT

d_call: -
clone_size: -
j_call: TRBJ2-7
cdr3_length: 15
v_call: TRBV14
cdr3_aa: CASSRGLTSSYEQYF
cdr3_nt: TGTGCCAGCAGCCGAGGCCTTACCTCTTCCTACGAGCAGTACTTC

d_call: TRBD2
clone_size: -
j_call: TRBJ2-1
cdr3_length: 15
v_call: TRBV4-3
cdr3_aa: CASSQDAGGYNEQFF
cdr3_nt: TGCGCCAGCAGCCAAGACGCGGGGGGCTACAATGAGCAGTTCTTC

d_call: -
clone_size: -
j_call: TRBJ2-1
cdr3_length: 13
v_call: TRBV6-5
cdr3_aa: CASSYFLESEQFF
cdr3_nt: TGTGCCAGCAGTTACTTCCTCGAGAGTGAGCAGTTCTTC

d_call: TRBD1
clone_size: -
j_call: TRBJ1-4
cdr3_length: 15
v_call: TRBV15
cdr3_aa: CATSRTGGPNEKLFF
cdr3_nt: TGTGCCACCAGCAGAACAGGGGGCCCTAATGAAAAACTGTTTTTT

d_call: -
clone_size: -
j_call: TRBJ1-2
cdr3_length: 12
v_call: TRBV6-5
cdr3_aa: CASSTGAYGYTF
cdr3_nt: TGTGCCAGCAGTACCGGGGCGTATGGCTACACCTTC